What follows are 3 T cell receptor beta chains derived from one specimen sequenced in a study of T cells in localized non-small cell lung cancer (dated by TCRdb to the early 2020s). The library relied on the immunoSEQ multiplex PCR assay. As stored in TCRdb, this immuneACCESS dataset retains in-frame rearrangements with V and J assigned. A fraction of the clones does not appear; measured against another copy, unresolved V genes explain less than half of the discrepancy, and the remainder lacks a known reason. In all, the sample holds about 1,500 clones, and 25% of those were seen once. Clones ranked in the top ten supply 30% to 45% of the sample. Source: normal lung tissue next to the tumor, taken before any cancer treatment. The source is a man aged 35 to 69 with stage III lung adenocarcinoma.

The chain joins TRBV28 to TRBJ1-6; D perhaps matches TRBD1 (6 bases). Germline V lookup: CDR1 MDHEN, CDR2 SYDVKM. Trimming took off 6 bases at V and 7 bases at J, with 10 bases between the two ends. The CDR3 is 13 residues long. This CDR3 is CASSDRKNSPLHF. In DNA, the CDR3 is TGTGCCAGCAGCGACAGGAAGAATTCACCCCTCCACTTT.

The chain employs TRBV11-3 and TRBJ1-1; TRBD1 might be the D (6 bases). V lost 3 bases and J 4 bases, leaving 12 bases between the germline ends. Per the germline V gene, CDR1 is SGHNT and CDR2 is YENEEA. The CDR3 totals 14 residues. This CDR3 reads CASSFQGRTTEAFF. The CDR3 DNA reads as TGTGCCAGCAGCTTCCAGGGGAGGACCACTGAAGCTTTCTTT. The whole variable domain, remainder taken from reference TRBV11-3 and TRBJ1-1, is EAGVVQSPRYKIIEKKQPVAFWCNPISGHNTLYWYLQNLGQGPELLIRYENEEAVDDSQLPKDRFSAERLKGVDSTLKIQPAELGDSAVYLCASSFQGRTTEAFFGQGTRLTVV.

This clone was seen a handful of times. The chain is built from TRBV28 and TRBJ2-3; D is possibly TRBD2 (6 bases). Germline V gives CDR1 MDHEN, CDR2 SYDVKM. V dropped 3 bases and J dropped 2 bases, with 9 bases sitting between them. The length of the CDR3 is 14 residues. The CDR3 DNA sequence: TGTGCCAGCAGTTTTGCGGGAATCACAGATACGCAGTATTTT. This codes for CASSFAGITDTQYF.